The 26 T cell receptor beta chains presented below share a single source sample, sequenced in a study of blood T cell repertoires in COVID-19. Sequenced by immunoSEQ multiplex PCR; TCRdb stores in-frame clones only, minus some. The repertoire has some 130,000 clones, around 86% of them found once; the top ten carry roughly 11%. The sample taken for sequencing was peripheral blood. These receptors were taken from a woman in her seventies with COVID-19, enrolled during active disease.

The CDR3 here is CASSSQQGRTEAFF. Written as DNA, the CDR3 is TGTGCCAGCAGCTCACAACAGGGGAGGACTGAAGCTTTCTTT. The chain couples TRBV7-9 to TRBJ1-1; 7 bases are shared with TRBD1. This CDR3 is built from 14 residues. J was trimmed by 5 bases and V by 4 bases; bases with no gene match: 7. The germline CDR1 and CDR2 sequences are SEHNR and FQNEAQ (reference sequence). Drawing the rest from reference TRBV7-9 and TRBJ1-1, the complete variable domain is DTGVSQNPRHKITKRGQNVTFRCDPISEHNRLYWYRQTLGQGPEFLTYFQNEAQLEKSRLLSDRFSAERPKGSFSTLEIQRTEQGDSAMYLCASSSQQGRTEAFFGQGTRLTVV.

The chain is built from TRBV10-3 and TRBJ1-1; TRBD1 matches at 8 bases. V was pared by 8 bases and J by 3 bases, with 5 bases of the junction left unmatched. The CDR3 spans 13 residues. Per germline, CDR1 ENHRY and CDR2 SYGVKD. The CDR3 loop is CAIAQGADTEAFF. Written as DNA, the CDR3 is TGTGCCATCGCGCAGGGGGCCGACACTGAAGCTTTCTTT.

The rearrangement links TRBV3-1 (or the pseudogene TRBV3-2) to TRBJ1-1, with D possibly being TRBD1 (6 bases). Germline values: CDR1 LGHDT, CDR2 YNNKEL (reference sequence). V was cut by 4 bases and J by 0 bases, with 9 bases left in between. This CDR3 has 14 residues. CDR3 sequence: CASSRGLLNTEAFF. Written as DNA, the CDR3 is TGTGCCAGCAGCCGGGGGCTCCTGAACACTGAAGCTTTCTTT.

This chain uses TRBV19 with TRBJ2-7; 7 nucleotides line up with TRBD1. With 7 bases clipped from V and 4 bases from J, the junction kept 7 bases outside the gene matches. CDR1 is LNHDA, CDR2 SQIVND, per germline (reference sequence). The CDR3 extends over 13 amino acids. The CDR3 loop reads CASTRGTAYEQYF. CDR3 DNA: TGTGCCAGTACGAGAGGGACAGCGTACGAGCAGTACTTC.

This chain uses TRBV9 with TRBJ2-7; perhaps TRBD2 as D (5 bases). Germline V lookup: CDR1 SGDLS, CDR2 YYNGEE. Trimming shortened V by 0 bases and J by 2 bases, and 21 bases separated the two germline ends. The CDR3 consists of 18 residues. The CDR3 is CASSVGNPGDYGAYEQYF. The CDR3 DNA is TGTGCCAGCAGCGTAGGAAATCCCGGCGACTACGGTGCCTACGAGCAGTACTTC. Looking up the rest from reference TRBV9 and TRBJ2-7 gives the full variable domain: DSGVTQTPKHLITATGQRVTLRCSPRSGDLSVYWYQQSLDQGLQFLIQYYNGEERAKGNILERFSAQQFPDLHSELNLSSLELGDSALYFCASSVGNPGDYGAYEQYFGPGTRLTVT.

This chain uses TRBV10-3 with TRBJ2-7, with 10 bases identical to TRBD1. CDR1 ENHRY and CDR2 SYGVKD come from the germline V gene. This CDR3 is built from 13 residues. V lost 10 bases and J lost 2; bases outside the gene matches: 5. CDR3 nucleotide sequence: TGTGCCACTACCGGGACAGGGGCCTACGAGCAGTACTTC. It yields the protein CATTGTGAYEQYF.

In this sample, this clone turned up once. This chain uses TRBV7-8 with TRBJ1-4; D call uncertain. Looked up from germline, CDR1 is SGHVS and CDR2 is FQNEAQ. The CDR3 has 16 residues. Trimming pared 2 bases from V and 0 bases from J, leaving 10 bases between. The CDR3 reads CASSLNGRTTNEKLFF. CDR3 sequence (DNA): TGTGCCAGCAGCTTAAATGGGCGAACAACTAATGAAAAACTGTTTTTT.

This chain joins TRBV6-5 and TRBJ1-4; 7 nucleotides align to TRBD1. The CDR3 totals 15 residues. The V segment lost 7 bases and the J segment 6 bases; nucleotides outside the gene matches: 11. CDR1 and CDR2 from the germline V gene are MNHEY and SVGAGI. The CDR3 coding sequence is TGTGCCAGCAATAACCTACAGGGGAAGGATGAAAAACTGTTTTTT. The encoded protein is CASNNLQGKDEKLFF.

For the CDR3, the DNA is TGTGCCAGCAGCCTGCTTAGGGGCAACACCGGGGAGCTGTTTTTT. Protein: CASSLLRGNTGELFF. The chain is built from TRBV3-1 (or the pseudogene TRBV3-2) and TRBJ2-2; D possibly corresponds to TRBD1 (5 bases). Germline V lookup: CDR1 LGHDT, CDR2 YNNKEL (reference sequence). CDR3 length: 15 amino acids. Trimming stripped 4 bases from V and 2 bases from J, with 11 bases between.

The chain couples TRBV29-1 to TRBJ2-5; D not resolved. The V and J ends lost 6 bases and 0 bases respectively, with 11 bases between them. The CDR3 has 13 amino acids. Germline CDR1 reads SQVTM; CDR2 reads ANQGSEA. CDR3 in amino acids: CSVESEDQETQYF. The DNA of the CDR3 is TGCAGCGTGGAGAGTGAAGACCAAGAGACCCAGTACTTC.

V gene TRBV2 combines with J gene TRBJ2-3, with TRBD2 identical over 11 bases. From germline, CDR1 is SNHLY and CDR2 FYNNEI. This CDR3 is 16 amino acids long. V shed 5 bases and J 3 bases; nucleotides not matched to a gene: 7. Here the CDR3 reads CASSRTGLAATDTQYF. The CDR3 region has the DNA TGTGCCAGCAGTAGAACGGGACTAGCGGCGACAGATACGCAGTATTTT.

The genes are TRBV4-1 and TRBJ1-2; the D gene is possibly TRBD1 (5 bases). V shed 4 bases and J shed 3 bases, with 9 bases lying between them. The CDR3 spans 13 residues. Per germline, CDR1 MGHRA and CDR2 YSYEKL. The CDR3: CASSPAGYYGYTF. The CDR3 bases are TGCGCCAGCAGCCCAGCAGGGTACTATGGCTACACCTTC.

The V and J genes are TRBV2 and TRBJ2-6; D is possibly TRBD2 (5 bases). The CDR3 is made up of 15 amino acids. The germline V gene encodes CDR1 SNHLY and CDR2 FYNNEI. V was shortened by 7 bases and J by 2 bases, with 12 bases between the two germline ends. CDR3 sequence: CASTPSQAGANVLTF. The CDR3 coding sequence is TGTGCCAGCACGCCTAGCCAGGCTGGGGCCAACGTCCTGACTTTC.

The genes are TRBV19 and TRBJ2-2; perhaps TRBD1 as D (5 bases). Germline CDR1 is LNHDA and CDR2 is SQIVND (reference sequence). V was cut by 9 bases and J by 5 bases, with 22 bases left in between. The CDR3 loop spans 16 amino acids. CDR3 DNA: TGTGCCAGCCCCTTACAGGCTTCTTTAAATACCGGGGAGCTGTTTTTT. This translates into CASPLQASLNTGELFF. Using reference TRBV19 and TRBJ2-2 for the parts outside the CDR3, the full variable domain is DGGITQSPKYLFRKEGQNVTLSCEQNLNHDAMYWYRQDPGQGLRLIYYSQIVNDFQKGDIAEGYSVSREKKESFPLTVTSAQKNPTAFYLCASPLQASLNTGELFFGEGSRLTVL.

V gene TRBV29-1 combines with J gene TRBJ1-5, with 9 bases identical to TRBD1. V trimming: 7 bases; J trimming: 5 bases; junction bases outside the gene matches: 3. In germline, CDR1 is SQVTM, CDR2 ANQGSEA. This CDR3 is 12 amino acids long. The CDR3 region is CSARTGDQPQHF. The CDR3 coding sequence is TGCAGCGCTAGGACAGGGGATCAGCCCCAGCATTTT.

This clone was detected once. V gene TRBV28 combines with J gene TRBJ2-3, with 10 bases that match TRBD1. Germline lookup yields CDR1 MDHEN and CDR2 SYDVKM. The junction had 14 bases not matched to a gene; V was cut back by 6 bases and J by 2 bases. CDR3 length: 18 amino acids. This chain's CDR3 is CASSRKRDRGFYTDTQYF. The DNA of the CDR3 is TGTGCCAGCAGCAGAAAAAGGGACAGGGGTTTTTACACAGATACGCAGTATTTT.

The V gene is TRBV27, the J gene TRBJ2-3, with D maybe TRBD2 (5 bases). The CDR3 sequence is 16 residues long. CDR1 and CDR2 (germline): MNHEY, SMNVEV (reference sequence). Trimming removed 5 bases from V and 6 bases from J, with 21 bases in between. The CDR3 sequence: CASSPTPRPPGDTQYF. As DNA, the CDR3 is TGTGCCAGCAGTCCCACCCCACGACCGCCGGGGGATACGCAGTATTTT.

The chain recombines TRBV30 with TRBJ1-2; D is unclear. Germline V gene lookup returns CDR1 GTSNPN and CDR2 SVGIG (reference sequence). The CDR3 runs 15 residues. Trimming left V 1 base short and J 4 bases short, with 16 bases between. In nucleotides, the CDR3 is TGTGCCTGGAGTGCCACTATGGCGGGGTTCTATGGCTACACCTTC. Its protein is CAWSATMAGFYGYTF.

The chain joins TRBV5-1 to TRBJ1-5; possible D gene TRBD1, 6 bases. From germline, CDR1 is SGHRS and CDR2 YFSETQ. The CDR3 is 14 residues long. The V gene lost 0 bases and the J gene lost 5 bases, with 9 bases spanning the gap. CDR3 sequence: CASSLAPGDQPQHF. For the CDR3, the DNA is TGCGCCAGCAGCTTGGCTCCAGGGGATCAGCCCCAGCATTTT. Using reference TRBV5-1 and TRBJ1-5 for the parts outside the CDR3, the full variable domain is KAGVTQTPRYLIKTRGQQVTLSCSPISGHRSVSWYQQTPGQGLQFLFEYFSETQRNKGNFPGRFSGRQFSNSRSEMNVSTLELGDSALYLCASSLAPGDQPQHFGDGTRLSIL.

The chain is built from TRBV28 and TRBJ1-5; a possible D gene is TRBD1 (5 bases). CDR3 size: 16 residues. Germline V gene lookup returns CDR1 MDHEN and CDR2 SYDVKM. V lost 7 bases and J 2 bases, leaving 18 bases between the germline ends. CDR3 residues: CASTGGRRGGNQPQHF. In nucleotides, the CDR3 is TGTGCCAGCACTGGAGGCAGGCGGGGGGGCAATCAGCCCCAGCATTTT.

The gene calls are TRBV10-3 and TRBJ2-1; 11 nucleotides match TRBD2. The ends lost 10 bases at V and 3 bases at J; junction bases unmatched: 5. CDR3 length: 14 residues. The germline V gene has CDR1 ENHRY and CDR2 SYGVKD. The CDR3 DNA reads TGTGCCACCTCGGGACTAGCGGACTACAATGAGCAGTTCTTC. This translates into CATSGLADYNEQFF.

The J gene is TRBJ2-1, the V gene TRBV10-1, with TRBD2 identical over 7 bases. CDR1 WNHNN and CDR2 SYGVQD come from the germline V gene (reference sequence). V lost 3 bases to trimming and J lost 4 bases; unmatched junction nucleotides: 15. The CDR3 is 18 residues long. CDR3 DNA: TGCGCCAGCAGTGAACCCAGCGGGGACCCACTTCCGTACAATGAGCAGTTCTTC. Its translation: CASSEPSGDPLPYNEQFF.

This clone appeared a few times. The chain carries TRBV19 and TRBJ1-5; 10 bases agree with TRBD1. The V segment lost 4 bases and the J segment 13 bases; nucleotides outside the gene matches: 7. Germline CDR1 reads LNHDA; CDR2 reads SQIVND (reference sequence). The CDR3 is 13 amino acids. The CDR3 nucleotides read TGTGCCAGTAGTAGCAACAGACAGGGGGCGCAGCATTTT. Translation gives CASSSNRQGAQHF.

This clone was observed a few times. The chain is built from TRBV9 and TRBJ2-1; D is perhaps TRBD1 (5 bases). The V and J ends lost 0 bases and 15 bases respectively, with 13 bases between them. This CDR3 is 12 amino acids long. CDR1 is SGDLS and CDR2 is YYNGEE in the germline V gene. The CDR3 DNA follows: TGTGCCAGCAGCGTAGTAAATGGGGCACTGTTCTTC. As protein: CASSVVNGALFF.

In its sample, this clone was seen a few times. This chain connects TRBV4-1 to TRBJ1-2; 8 bases line up with TRBD1. Germline CDR1 MGHRA, CDR2 YSYEKL. V shed 0 bases, J shed 8 bases, and the junction held 8 bases outside the gene matches. This CDR3 comprises 15 residues. CDR3 residues: CASSQDGQGFQGYTF. CDR3 in DNA: TGCGCCAGCAGCCAAGATGGACAGGGTTTTCAGGGCTACACCTTC.

The genes are TRBV5-1 and TRBJ2-5, with D perhaps matching TRBD1 (5 bases). Trimming shortened V by 3 bases and J by 5 bases, and 23 bases separated the two germline ends. Germline V lookup: CDR1 SGHRS, CDR2 YFSETQ. This CDR3 has 17 residues. DNA of the CDR3: TGCGCCAGCAGCTGGAAGCCGCCAACAGGATTAGGGGAGACCCAGTACTTC. Amino acid sequence: CASSWKPPTGLGETQYF.